This TCR beta chain was identified in a study of T-cell reconstitution after alpha-beta-depleted transplantation in children. The library targeted TCRbeta and was prepared with unique molecular identifiers. TCRdb re-derived calls from the PCR reads in MiXCR, one entry per CDR3 protein. The table includes approximately 500,000 distinct CDR3 sequences, over 25% detected once. The sequence was obtained from a boy less than two years old with Wiskott-Aldrich syndrome, due to receive a stem cell transplant. The source material was PBMCs, sampled before TCRalphabeta/CD19-depleted stem cell transplant.

The chain's CDR3 is CASRLAGGNEQYF. Written as DNA, the CDR3 is TGTGCCAGCAGGCTAGCGGGAGGGAACGAGCAGTACTTC. The chain couples TRBV25-1 to TRBJ2-7, with 12 nucleotides matching TRBD2. The junction had 2 bases not matched to a gene; V was cut back by 6 bases and J by 5 bases. This CDR3 is built from 13 residues. The germline V gene encodes CDR1 MGHDK and CDR2 SYGVNS.